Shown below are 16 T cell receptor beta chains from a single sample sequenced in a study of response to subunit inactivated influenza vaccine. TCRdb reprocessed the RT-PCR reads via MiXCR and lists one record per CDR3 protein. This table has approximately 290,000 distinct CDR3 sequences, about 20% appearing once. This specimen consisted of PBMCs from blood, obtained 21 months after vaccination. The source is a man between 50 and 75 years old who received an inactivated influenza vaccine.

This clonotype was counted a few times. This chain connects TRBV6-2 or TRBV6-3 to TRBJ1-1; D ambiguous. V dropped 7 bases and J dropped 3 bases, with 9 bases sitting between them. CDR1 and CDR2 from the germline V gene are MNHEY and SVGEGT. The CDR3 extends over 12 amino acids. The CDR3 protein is CASNNWDTEAFF. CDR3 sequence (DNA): TGTGCCAGCAATAATTGGGACACTGAAGCTTTCTTT.

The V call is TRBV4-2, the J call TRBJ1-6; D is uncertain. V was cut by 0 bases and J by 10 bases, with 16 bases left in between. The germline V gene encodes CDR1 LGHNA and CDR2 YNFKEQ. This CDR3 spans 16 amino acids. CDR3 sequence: CASSQDFARMTSPLHF. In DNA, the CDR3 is TGTGCCAGCAGCCAAGATTTTGCGCGGATGACCTCACCCCTCCACTTT.

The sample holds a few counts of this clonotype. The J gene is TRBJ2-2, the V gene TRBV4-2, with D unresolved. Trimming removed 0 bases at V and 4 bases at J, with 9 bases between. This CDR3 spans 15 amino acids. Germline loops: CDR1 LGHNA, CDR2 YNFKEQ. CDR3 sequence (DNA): TGTGCCAGCAGCCAAGATCGGGTTTCCACCGGGGAGCTGTTTTTT. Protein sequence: CASSQDRVSTGELFF.

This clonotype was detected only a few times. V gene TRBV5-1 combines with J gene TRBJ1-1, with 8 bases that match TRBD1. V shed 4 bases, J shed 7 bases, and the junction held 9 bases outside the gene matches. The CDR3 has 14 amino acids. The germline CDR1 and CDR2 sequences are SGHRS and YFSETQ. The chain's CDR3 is CASSRGTGGFEAFF. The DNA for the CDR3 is TGCGCCAGCAGCAGGGGGACAGGAGGATTTGAAGCTTTCTTT.

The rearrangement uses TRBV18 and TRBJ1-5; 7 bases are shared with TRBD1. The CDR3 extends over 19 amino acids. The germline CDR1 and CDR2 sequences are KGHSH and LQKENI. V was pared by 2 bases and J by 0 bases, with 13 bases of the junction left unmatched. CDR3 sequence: CASSPTQMNRGSSNQPQHF. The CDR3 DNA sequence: TGTGCCAGCTCACCAACTCAGATGAACAGGGGATCTAGCAATCAGCCCCAGCATTTT. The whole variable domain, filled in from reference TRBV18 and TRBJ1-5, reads NAGVMQNPRHLVRRRGQEARLRCSPMKGHSHVYWYRQLPEEGLKFMVYLQKENIIDESGMPKERFSAEFPKEGPSILRIQQVVRGDSAAYFCASSPTQMNRGSSNQPQHFGDGTRLSIL.

CDR3 region: CASSLGPGGHEQYF. CDR3 DNA: TGTGCCAGCAGTTTAGGTCCAGGGGGCCACGAGCAGTACTTC. The V and J genes are TRBV12-3 or TRBV12-4 and TRBJ2-7; TRBD1 matches at 8 bases. Trimming cost V 1 base and J 5 bases; bases outside gene matches: 4. This CDR3 has 14 residues.

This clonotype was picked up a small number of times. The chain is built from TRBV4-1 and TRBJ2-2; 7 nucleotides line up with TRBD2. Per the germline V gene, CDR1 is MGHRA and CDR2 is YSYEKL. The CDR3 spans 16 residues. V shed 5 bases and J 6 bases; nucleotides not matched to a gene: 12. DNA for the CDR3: TGCGCCAGCAGCAAAGGACCGGGAGGAAGACCCGGGGAGCTGTTTTTT. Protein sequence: CASSKGPGGRPGELFF.

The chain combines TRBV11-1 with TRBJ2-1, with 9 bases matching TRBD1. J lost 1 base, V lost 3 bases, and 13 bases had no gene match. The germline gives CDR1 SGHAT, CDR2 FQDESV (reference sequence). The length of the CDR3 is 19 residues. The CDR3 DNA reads TGTGCCAGCAGCTTCCGCCCGGGACAGGGAAGTTTTTCCTACAATGAGCAGTTCTTC. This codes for CASSFRPGQGSFSYNEQFF.

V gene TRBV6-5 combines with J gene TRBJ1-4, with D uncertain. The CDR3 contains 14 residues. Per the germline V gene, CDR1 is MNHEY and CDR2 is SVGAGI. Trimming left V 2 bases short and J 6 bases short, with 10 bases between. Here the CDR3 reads CASSYRRRDEKLFF. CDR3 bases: TGTGCCAGCAGTTACAGACGAAGGGATGAAAAACTGTTTTTT.

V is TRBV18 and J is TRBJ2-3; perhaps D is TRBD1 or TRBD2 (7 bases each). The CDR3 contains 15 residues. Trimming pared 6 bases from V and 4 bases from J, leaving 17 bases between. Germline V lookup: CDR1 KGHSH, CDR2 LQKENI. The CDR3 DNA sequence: TGTGCCAGCTCCCCCAGGGGGAGGGCCTCAGATACGCAGTATTTT. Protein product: CASSPRGRASDTQYF.

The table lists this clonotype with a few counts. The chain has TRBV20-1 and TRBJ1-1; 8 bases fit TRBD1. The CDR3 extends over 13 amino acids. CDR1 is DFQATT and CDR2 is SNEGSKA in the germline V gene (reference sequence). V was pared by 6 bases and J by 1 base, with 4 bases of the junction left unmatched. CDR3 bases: TGCAGTGCCCTGGGACAGGAGAACACTGAAGCTTTCTTT. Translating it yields CSALGQENTEAFF.

CDR3 coding DNA: TGTGCCAGCCGGACTAGCGGGAGTGTCAATGAGCAGTTCTTC. This codes for CASRTSGSVNEQFF. This chain connects TRBV12-3 or TRBV12-4 to TRBJ2-1; 13 bases are shared with TRBD2. This CDR3 has 14 residues. J gave up 6 bases and V 8 bases, and 4 bases lay outside the gene matches.

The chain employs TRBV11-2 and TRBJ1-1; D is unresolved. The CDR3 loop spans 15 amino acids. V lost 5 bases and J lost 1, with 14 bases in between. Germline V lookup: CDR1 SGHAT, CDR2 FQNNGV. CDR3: CASSQNGRKNTEAFF. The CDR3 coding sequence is TGTGCCAGCAGCCAGAACGGACGGAAGAACACTGAAGCTTTCTTT.

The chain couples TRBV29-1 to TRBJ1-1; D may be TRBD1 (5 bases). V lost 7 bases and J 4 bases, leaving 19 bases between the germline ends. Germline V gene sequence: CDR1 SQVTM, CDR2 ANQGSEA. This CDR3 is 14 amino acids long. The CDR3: CSARGGGKGTEAFF. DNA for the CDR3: TGCAGCGCCCGGGGTGGGGGGAAGGGCACTGAAGCTTTCTTT.

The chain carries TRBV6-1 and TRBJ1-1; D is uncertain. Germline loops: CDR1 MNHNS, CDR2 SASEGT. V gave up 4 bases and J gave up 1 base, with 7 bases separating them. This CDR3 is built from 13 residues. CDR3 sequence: CASSGRPNTEAFF. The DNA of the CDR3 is TGTGCCAGCAGTGGGAGACCGAACACTGAAGCTTTCTTT.

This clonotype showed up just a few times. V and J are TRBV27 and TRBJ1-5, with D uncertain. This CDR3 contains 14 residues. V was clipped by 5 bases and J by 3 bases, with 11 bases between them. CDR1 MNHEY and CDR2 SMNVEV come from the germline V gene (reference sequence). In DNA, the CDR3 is TGTGCCAGCAGTCCCGGTGGGATCAATCAGCCCCAGCATTTT. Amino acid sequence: CASSPGGINQPQHF.